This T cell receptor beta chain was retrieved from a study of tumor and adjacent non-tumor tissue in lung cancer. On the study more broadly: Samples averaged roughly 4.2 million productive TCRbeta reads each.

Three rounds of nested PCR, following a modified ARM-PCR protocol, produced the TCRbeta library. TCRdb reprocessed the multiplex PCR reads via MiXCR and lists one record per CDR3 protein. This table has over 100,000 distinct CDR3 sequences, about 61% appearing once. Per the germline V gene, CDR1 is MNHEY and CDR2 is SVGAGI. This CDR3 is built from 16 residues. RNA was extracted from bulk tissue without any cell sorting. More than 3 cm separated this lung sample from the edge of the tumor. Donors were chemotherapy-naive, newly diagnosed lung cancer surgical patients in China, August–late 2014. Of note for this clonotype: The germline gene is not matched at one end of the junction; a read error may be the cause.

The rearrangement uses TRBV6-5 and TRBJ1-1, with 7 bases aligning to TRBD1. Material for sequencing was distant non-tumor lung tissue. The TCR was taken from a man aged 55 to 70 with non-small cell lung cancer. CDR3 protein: CASSSRLGTANIEAFF. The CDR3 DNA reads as TGTGCCAGCAGTTCCCGGTTAGGGACAGCGAACATTGAAGCTTTCTTT.